A selection of T cell receptor beta chains follows, all from one sample in a study of T cell responses to AZD1222 COVID-19 vaccine. Here immunoSEQ multiplex PCR was the method, and the copy in TCRdb shows in-frame clones only, minus some. The sample records about 100,000 clones, around 89% being singletons. The specimen was peripheral blood, collected on day 0 of AZD1222 vaccination. The receptors here all came from an adult in good health. Both conserved end residues are part of each CDR3. The D gene is left open where the match is weak. Size tells how often a clone was seen (once, few, many) or the class of an expanded clone, and some rows leave it out.

>.|TRBJ1-1|TRBV28|once
TGTGCCAGCTGCTGCAGTAGGCATTCTACCCTGAACACTGAAGCTTTCTTT
CASCCSRHSTLNTEAFF
>TRBD2|TRBJ2-3|TRBV12-5|.
TGTGCTAGTGGTTTGATAGGACTAGCGGGAGGGCCGACAGATACGCAGTATTTT
CASGLIGLAGGPTDTQYF
>TRBD1|TRBJ1-2|TRBV9|.
TGTGCCAGCAGTTCTACAGGGGGCTGGAACTATGGCTACACCTTC
CASSSTGGWNYGYTF
>.|TRBJ1-2|TRBV7-6|.
TGTGCCAGCAGCTTAGATCACAGGGCCTATGGCTACACCTTC
CASSLDHRAYGYTF
>.|TRBJ1-5|TRBV9|.
TGTGCCAGCAGCAGCAGGGGACACTCTGATCCCCAGCATTTT
CASSSRGHSDPQHF
>.|TRBJ1-1|TRBV10-3|once
TGTGCCACCCAAGCGGGGACGGGCAAGGGTTACCGCACTGAAGCTTTCTTT
CATQAGTGKGYRTEAFF
>TRBD1|TRBJ1-5|TRBV28|.
TGTGCCAGCAGAGAGACAGGGGGGCGAAATCAGCCCCAGCATTTT
CASRETGGRNQPQHF
>.|TRBJ2-5|TRBV7-3|.
TGTGCCAGCAGCACCGACAGACAAGAGACCCAGTACTTC
CASSTDRQETQYF
>.|TRBJ2-7|TRBV18|.
TGTGCCAGCTCACCCGTTTCGGGGATTCCCTACGAGCAGTACTTC
CASSPVSGIPYEQYF
>.|TRBJ1-1|TRBV20-1|few
TGCAGTGCTAGGACAGCCCTTGAAGCTTTCTTT
CSARTALEAFF
>.|TRBJ1-4|TRBV7-9|.
TGTGCCAGCAGCCTACAGGCTGTAACTAATGAAAAACTGTTTTTT
CASSLQAVTNEKLFF
>.|TRBJ1-3|TRBV6-5|.
TGTGCCAGCATGAGACAATCCTCTGGAAACACCATATATTTT
CASMRQSSGNTIYF
>.|TRBJ2-1|TRBV5-5|.
TGTGCCAGCAGCTTGTTGAGTGGGTGGAGCTCCTACAATGAGCAGTTCTTC
CASSLLSGWSSYNEQFF
>TRBD2|TRBJ2-7|TRBV25-1|once
TGTGCCAGCAGTGGCCAGAGCGGGAGGATTTACGAGCAGTACTTC
CASSGQSGRIYEQYF
>.|TRBJ1-2|TRBV19|.
TGTGCCAGTAGTATTGGTGCTTCCCAGTATGGCTACACCTTC
CASSIGASQYGYTF
>TRBD2|TRBJ2-1|TRBV7-2|.
TGTGCCAGCAGCGTACTAGCGGGGCCCTACAATGAGCAGTTCTTC
CASSVLAGPYNEQFF
>.|TRBJ1-5|TRBV24-1|.
TGTGCCCCCGCAGGTGAGGGGAATCAGCCCCAGCATTTT
CAPAGEGNQPQHF
>.|TRBJ1-1|TRBV3-1/TRBV3-2|.
TGTGCCAGCAGCCAAGCGTCCAGGGGTACCACTGAAGCTTTCTTT
CASSQASRGTTEAFF
>.|TRBJ2-5|TRBV10-3|.
TGTGCCATCAGTGAGAATCGCGCGGAGACCCAGTACTTC
CAISENRAETQYF
>.|TRBJ2-5|TRBV24-1|.
TGTGCCACCAGTCCTTCGGACGACATCCAAGAGACCCAGTACTTC
CATSPSDDIQETQYF
>.|TRBJ1-5|TRBV2|.
TGTGCCAGCAGTGAAGGAATTCAGCCCCAGCATTTT
CASSEGIQPQHF
>.|TRBJ1-5|TRBV4-3|.
TGCGCCAGCAGCCAAGACTTTAGCAATCAGCCCCAGCATTTT
CASSQDFSNQPQHF
>TRBD1|TRBJ2-7|TRBV5-6|.
TGTGCCAGCTCCCGGACAGGGCTAAGGGGCTCCTACGAGCAGTACTTC
CASSRTGLRGSYEQYF
>.|TRBJ2-1|TRBV4-1|.
TGCGCCAGCAGCCAAGATGGGGACGATTACAATGAGCAGTTCTTC
CASSQDGDDYNEQFF
>.|TRBJ1-5|TRBV28|.
TGTGCCAGCAGTTTCTCCCCCGACTCATTTAGCAATCAGCCCCAGCATTTT
CASSFSPDSFSNQPQHF
>TRBD1|TRBJ1-5|TRBV19|.
TGTGCCAGTGTCCCCAGGGGGAATAGCAATCAGCCCCAGCATTTT
CASVPRGNSNQPQHF
>.|TRBJ2-3|TRBV9|.
TGTGCCAGCAGTACGGCTAGCGGCACAGATACGCAGTATTTT
CASSTASGTDTQYF
>TRBD1|TRBJ1-2|TRBV28|.
TGTGCCAGCAGTTCGGGACAGGTCTATGGCTACACCTTC
CASSSGQVYGYTF
>.|TRBJ2-5|TRBV19|.
TGTGCCAGTAGCAAACGGGGGCAACGGGGGAAAGAGACCCAGTACTTC
CASSKRGQRGKETQYF
>.|TRBJ1-1|TRBV5-6|.
TGTGCCAGCAGCTTGCGAAGAAGGACTGAAGCTTTCTTT
CASSLRRRTEAFF
>.|TRBJ2-7|TRBV5-1|.
TGCGCCAGCAGCCCCCCGGGACTCCACTACGAGCAGTACTTC
CASSPPGLHYEQYF
>.|TRBJ2-7|TRBV5-5|.
TGTGCCAGCAGCTGGATGGCGGGATCCTCCTACGAGCAGTACTTC
CASSWMAGSSYEQYF
>TRBD2|TRBJ2-3|TRBV7-9|.
TGTGCCAGCAGCCCGGCGGGACTAGCGGGAACCACAGATACGCAGTATTTT
CASSPAGLAGTTDTQYF
>TRBD2|TRBJ2-7|TRBV6-5|.
TGTGCCAGCATCACGCTAGCGGGAAGGTACGAGCAGTACTTC
CASITLAGRYEQYF
>.|TRBJ1-1|TRBV7-2|.
TGTGCCAGCAGCTTATACAGGGTGAACACTGAAGCTTTCTTT
CASSLYRVNTEAFF
>TRBD1|TRBJ1-2|TRBV16|.
TGTGCCAGCAGCCAACGGGGACAGGGGACGCGGGGCTACACCTTC
CASSQRGQGTRGYTF
>.|TRBJ1-5|TRBV19|.
TGTGCCGGCGGGGTAGGACAGCCCCAGCATTTT
CAGGVGQPQHF
>.|TRBJ1-1|TRBV7-9|.
TGTGCCAGCAGCCAGGGACATAGCTACACTGAAGCTTTCTTT
CASSQGHSYTEAFF
>.|TRBJ1-2|TRBV6-1|once
TGTGCCAGCAGCGAAGGGGGCTATGGCTACACCTTC
CASSEGGYGYTF
>.|TRBJ1-3|TRBV14|.
TGTGCCAGCAGCCAACGGTCTGGGGGCTCTGGAAACACCATATATTTT
CASSQRSGGSGNTIYF
>.|TRBJ2-1|TRBV7-3|.
TGTGCCAGCAGCTCCACCCTAGCAACGAGCGATGAGCAGTTCTTC
CASSSTLATSDEQFF
>.|TRBJ1-3|TRBV5-4|.
TGTGCCAGCAGCTTGGGCAGTTCTGGAAACACCATATATTTT
CASSLGSSGNTIYF
>.|TRBJ2-2|TRBV6-4|.
TGTGCCAGCAGTGGGACGCCCACCGGGGAGCTGTTTTTT
CASSGTPTGELFF
>.|TRBJ1-3|TRBV6-5|.
TGTGCCAGCAGTTACGGTACAGGAGACTCTGGAAACACCATATATTTT
CASSYGTGDSGNTIYF
>TRBD1|TRBJ1-4|TRBV2|.
TGTGCCAGCAGCCTCAGACTCCAGGGGGCCGGGACTAATGAAAAACTGTTTTTT
CASSLRLQGAGTNEKLFF
>.|TRBJ1-1|TRBV11-3|once
TGTGCCAGCAGCTTCAGGGTTCGGAAGAACACTGAAGCTTTCTTT
CASSFRVRKNTEAFF
>TRBD1|TRBJ2-5|TRBV7-9|once
TGTGCCAGCAGCTTAGTGGACAGGGGGCATTTAGAGACCCAGTACTTC
CASSLVDRGHLETQYF
>.|TRBJ1-2|TRBV7-9|.
TGTGCCAGCAGCTTAGGGCCCTATGGCTACACCTTC
CASSLGPYGYTF
>TRBD2|TRBJ2-1|TRBV29-1|.
TGCAGCGTAGATAGGACTAGCGGGGCCAATGAGCAGTTCTTC
CSVDRTSGANEQFF
>.|TRBJ1-3|TRBV7-2|.
TGTGCCAGCAGCTCCTACTCGGGCTCTGGAAACACCATATATTTT
CASSSYSGSGNTIYF
>.|TRBJ1-5|TRBV18|.
TGTGCCAGCTCACCAGGGCAGGGGCAAAATCAGCCCCAGCATTTT
CASSPGQGQNQPQHF
>.|TRBJ1-5|TRBV2|once
TGTGCCAGCAGTGAAGGGTCGGGATACCCCAATCAGCCCCAGCATTTT
CASSEGSGYPNQPQHF
>.|TRBJ2-5|TRBV11-3|.
TGTGCCAGCAGCTTATCGGGGCCCCCGGGCAGAGGGACCCAGTACTTC
CASSLSGPPGRGTQYF
>.|TRBJ1-3|TRBV11-3|.
TGTGCCAGCAGCTACGGGGGCCCGGGAAACACCATATATTTT
CASSYGGPGNTIYF
>TRBD1|TRBJ1-3|TRBV9|.
TGTGCCAGCAGCCTACAGGGGGCAGACACCATATATTTT
CASSLQGADTIYF